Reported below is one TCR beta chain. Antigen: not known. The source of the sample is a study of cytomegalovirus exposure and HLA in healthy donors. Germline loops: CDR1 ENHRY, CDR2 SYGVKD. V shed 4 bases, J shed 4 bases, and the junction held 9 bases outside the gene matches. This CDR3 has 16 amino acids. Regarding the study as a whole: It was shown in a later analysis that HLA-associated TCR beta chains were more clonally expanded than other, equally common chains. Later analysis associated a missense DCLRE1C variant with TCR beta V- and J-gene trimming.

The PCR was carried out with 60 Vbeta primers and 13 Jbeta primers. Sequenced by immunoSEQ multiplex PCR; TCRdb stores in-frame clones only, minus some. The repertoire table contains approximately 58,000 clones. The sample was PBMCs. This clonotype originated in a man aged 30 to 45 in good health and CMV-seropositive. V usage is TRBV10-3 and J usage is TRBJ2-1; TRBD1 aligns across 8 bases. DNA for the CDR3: TGTGCCATCAGTGGATCGAGGCAGGGGGCTTACAATGAGCAGTTCTTC. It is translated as CAISGSRQGAYNEQFF.